This T cell receptor beta chain was observed in a study of CD8 T cells in Susac syndrome. Study-wide points: Susac-specific public clones were found in both the total CD8+ and the CD8+ TEMRA repertoires, with around 17 in the former and roughly 5 in the latter.

Sequencing of TCR beta covered CD8+ and CD4+ T cells obtained from blood. When the RNA was reverse transcribed, random hexamers were used with an input of about 0.5 to 1 ug. In TCRdb, the immunoSEQ multiplex PCR reads were re-called with MiXCR into one record per CDR3 protein. Of 75,000 or so distinct CDR3 sequences in the sample, 94% were seen once. Notes on this clonotype: What it binds is unknown.

The CDR3 runs 14 residues. V shed 3 bases and J shed 5 bases, with 14 bases lying between them. Germline CDR1 reads MNHEY; CDR2 reads SVGAGI. The clonotype was recovered from a human donor with Susac syndrome. V is TRBV6-5 and J is TRBJ2-7, with D possibly TRBD2 on 5 matching bases. The specimen was CD8+ T cells from PBMCs. In DNA form, the CDR3 reads TGTGCCAGCAGTTATGGGGTTGAGGGCAACGAGCAGTACTTC. Its translation: CASSYGVEGNEQYF.